This T cell receptor (beta chain) was identified during a study of vaccination effects on CD4 cells after COVID-19. Study background: It was a median of 72 days after the second dose that post-vaccine samples were obtained.

Germline V gene lookup returns CDR1 MNHNY and CDR2 SVGAGI (reference sequence). The CDR3 runs to 15 residues. V was cut by 0 bases and J by 1 base, with 10 bases left in between. The repertoire was sequenced with immunoSEQ multiplex PCR; TCRdb's copy has only in-frame clones and lacks some. This table holds some 40,000 clones, about 70% found once. General study findings and limits: The study found that only 1 of 255 vaccine-induced clones from healthy vaccinees cross-reacted with common cold coronaviruses.

When around ten days of culture had elapsed, CD4+ T cells were isolated. Each person got two doses of an mRNA SARS-CoV-2 vaccine, BNT162b2 or mRNA-1273. In the vaccine recipients, nucleocapsid antibodies were negative and there was no prior SARS-CoV-2 infection. IL-2 medium supplanted half the medium on days 3 and 7. Turning to this clone: Its antigen remains unknown.

The gene calls are TRBV6-6 and TRBJ2-7; D tentatively reads TRBD1 or TRBD2 (5 bases each). This clonotype was obtained from a human donor who received a COVID-19 vaccine. The specimen was CD4+ T cells from PBMCs cultured without peptide, collected after COVID-19 vaccination. CDR3 protein: CASSYSGPESYEQYF. The CDR3 DNA sequence: TGTGCCAGCAGTTACTCGGGACCAGAATCCTACGAGCAGTACTTC.